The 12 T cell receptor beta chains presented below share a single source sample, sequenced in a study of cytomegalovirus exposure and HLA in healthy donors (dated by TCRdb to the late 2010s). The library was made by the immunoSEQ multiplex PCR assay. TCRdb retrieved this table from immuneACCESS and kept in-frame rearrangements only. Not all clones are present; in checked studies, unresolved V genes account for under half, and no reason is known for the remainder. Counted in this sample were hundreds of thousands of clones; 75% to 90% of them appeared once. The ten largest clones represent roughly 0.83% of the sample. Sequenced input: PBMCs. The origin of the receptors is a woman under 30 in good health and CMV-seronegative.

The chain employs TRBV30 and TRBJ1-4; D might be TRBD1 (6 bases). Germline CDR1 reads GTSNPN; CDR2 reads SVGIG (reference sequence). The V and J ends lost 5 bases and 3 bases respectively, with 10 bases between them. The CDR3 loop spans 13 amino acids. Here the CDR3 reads CAWSTGSNEKLFF. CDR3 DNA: TGTGCCTGGTCAACAGGGTCTAATGAAAAACTGTTTTTT.

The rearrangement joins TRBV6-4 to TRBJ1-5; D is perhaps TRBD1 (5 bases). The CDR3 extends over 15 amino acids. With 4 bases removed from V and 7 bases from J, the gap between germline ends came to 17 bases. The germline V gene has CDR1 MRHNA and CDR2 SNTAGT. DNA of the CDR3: TGTGCCAGCAGTGCTCGGCAGGGTGAAGGACAGCCCCAGCATTTT. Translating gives CASSARQGEGQPQHF.

Here the CDR3 DNA reads TGTGCCAGCAAGACTAGCGGTGGGGAGACCCAGTACTTC. Residues: CASKTSGGETQYF. The V call is TRBV2, the J call TRBJ2-5, with 9 nucleotides matching TRBD2. Losses at the gene ends were 7 bases for V and 5 bases for J; bases not matched to a gene: 5. The CDR3 totals 13 residues. Germline V lookup: CDR1 SNHLY, CDR2 FYNNEI. The full variable domain, with the rest looked up from reference TRBV2 and TRBJ2-5, is EPEVTQTPSHQVTQMGQEVILRCVPISNHLYFYWYRQILGQKVEFLVSFYNNEISEKSEIFDDQFSVERPDGSNFTLKIRSTKLEDSAMYFCASKTSGGETQYFGPGTRLLVL.

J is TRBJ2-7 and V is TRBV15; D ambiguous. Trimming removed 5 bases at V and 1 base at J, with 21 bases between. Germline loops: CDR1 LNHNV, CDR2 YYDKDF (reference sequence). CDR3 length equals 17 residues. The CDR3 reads CATSPEPTGSSSYEQYF. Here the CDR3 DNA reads TGTGCCACCAGCCCCGAGCCCACCGGGTCTTCATCCTACGAGCAGTACTTC.

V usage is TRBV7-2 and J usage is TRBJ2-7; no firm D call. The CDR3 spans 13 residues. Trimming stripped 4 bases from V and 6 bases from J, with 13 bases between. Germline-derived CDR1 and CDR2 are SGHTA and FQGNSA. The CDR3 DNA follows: TGTGCCAGCAGCTCAGAAAGAAGAGGCGAGCAGTACTTC. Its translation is CASSSERRGEQYF.

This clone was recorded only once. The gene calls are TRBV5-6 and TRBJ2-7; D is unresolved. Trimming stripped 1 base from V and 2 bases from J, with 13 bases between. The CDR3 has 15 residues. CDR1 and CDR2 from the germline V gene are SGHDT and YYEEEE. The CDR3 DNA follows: TGTGCCAGCAGCTTGTACCGTCAGCGCCCCTACGAGCAGTACTTC. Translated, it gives CASSLYRQRPYEQYF.

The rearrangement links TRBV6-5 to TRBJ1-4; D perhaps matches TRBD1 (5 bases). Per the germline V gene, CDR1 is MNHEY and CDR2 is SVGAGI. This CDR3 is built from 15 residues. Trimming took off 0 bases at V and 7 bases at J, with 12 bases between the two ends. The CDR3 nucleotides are TGTGCCAGCAGTTACTCGGGCGGGGGTCCTGAAAAACTGTTTTTT. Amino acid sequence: CASSYSGGGPEKLFF.

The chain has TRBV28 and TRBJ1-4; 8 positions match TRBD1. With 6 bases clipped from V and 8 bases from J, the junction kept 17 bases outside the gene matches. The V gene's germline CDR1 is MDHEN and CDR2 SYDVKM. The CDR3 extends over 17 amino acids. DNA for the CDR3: TGTGCCAGCAGCGTACTTTTACCGGGACAGGCGGAGGAAAAACTGTTTTTT. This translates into CASSVLLPGQAEEKLFF.

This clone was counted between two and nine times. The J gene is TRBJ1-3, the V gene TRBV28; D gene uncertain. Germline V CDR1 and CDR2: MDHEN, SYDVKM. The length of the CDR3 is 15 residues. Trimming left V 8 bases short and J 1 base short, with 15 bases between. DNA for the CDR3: TGTGCCAGCCTAGCAAGGAGGCTGTCTGGAAACACCATATATTTT. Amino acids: CASLARRLSGNTIYF.

CDR3 loop: CASSLERLAGYNEQFF. The CDR3 DNA reads as TGTGCCAGCAGCTTAGAACGACTAGCGGGCTACAATGAGCAGTTCTTC. The chain has TRBV11-2 and TRBJ2-1; the match to TRBD2 covers 10 bases. Germline lookup yields CDR1 SGHAT and CDR2 FQNNGV. V dropped 0 bases and J dropped 3; count of bases not matched to a gene: 2. The CDR3 covers 16 residues.

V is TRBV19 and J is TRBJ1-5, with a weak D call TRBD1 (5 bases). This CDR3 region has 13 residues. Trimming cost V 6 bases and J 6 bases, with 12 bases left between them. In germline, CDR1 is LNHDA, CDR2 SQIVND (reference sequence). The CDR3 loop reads CASSPGVRQPQHF. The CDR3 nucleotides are TGTGCCAGTAGCCCGGGGGTTCGTCAGCCCCAGCATTTT.

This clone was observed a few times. The CDR3 sequence: CAWSRGQSYNSPLHF. The CDR3 DNA reads as TGTGCCTGGAGTAGGGGACAGTCTTATAATTCACCCCTCCACTTT. The chain links TRBV30 to TRBJ1-6; 7 nucleotides agree with TRBD1. Germline CDR1 GTSNPN, CDR2 SVGIG (reference sequence). V lost 2 bases and J lost 4; bases outside the gene matches: 5. The CDR3 extends over 15 amino acids. The entire variable domain, with the rest obtained from reference TRBV30 and TRBJ1-6, is as follows: SQTIHQWPATLVQPVGSPLSLECTVEGTSNPNLYWYRQAAGRGLQLLFYSVGIGQISSEVPQNLSASRPQDRQFILSSKKLLLSDSGFYLCAWSRGQSYNSPLHFGNGTRLTVT.